This is a list of T cell receptor beta chains from one sample in a study of a mutant IDH1 vaccine in newly diagnosed glioma. For these TCRs, the target antigens are not known. Some clones are missing from TCRdb's copy, which holds only in-frame ones; the method was immunoSEQ multiplex PCR. The sample lists approximately 45,000 clones; 88% were seen once. Sequenced material: PBMCs, taken from a glioma patient whose treatment included an IDH1 peptide vaccine. The receptors come from a woman in her thirties or forties with glioma. Each CDR3 is given with its conserved first and last residue.

j_gene: TRBJ1-6
v_gene: TRBV5-4
CDR3aa: CASSLDRAGNSPLHF

j_gene: TRBJ2-7
v_gene: TRBV5-6
CDR3aa: CASSYQDYTYEQYF

j_gene: TRBJ2-2
v_gene: TRBV6-5
CDR3aa: CASSYSERGAPGELFF

j_gene: TRBJ1-1
v_gene: TRBV29-1
CDR3aa: CSVLTGNTEAFF

j_gene: TRBJ2-7
v_gene: TRBV14
CDR3aa: CASSREVPSTGGEQYF

j_gene: TRBJ1-5
v_gene: TRBV11-2
CDR3aa: CASSLMWDQPQHF

j_gene: TRBJ2-2
v_gene: TRBV19
CDR3aa: CASSSRDRVDGELFF

j_gene: TRBJ2-3
v_gene: TRBV30
CDR3aa: CAWTRGELDTQYF

j_gene: TRBJ1-5
v_gene: TRBV21-1
CDR3aa: CASSKDIPDRPGGNQPQHF

j_gene: TRBJ2-2
v_gene: TRBV21-1
CDR3aa: CASSKSDRSGVANTGELFF

j_gene: TRBJ2-7
v_gene: TRBV2
CDR3aa: CASSVGTYEQYF

j_gene: TRBJ2-1
v_gene: TRBV6-6
CDR3aa: CASSRGGSSYNEQFF

j_gene: TRBJ1-2
v_gene: TRBV7-8
CDR3aa: CASSLGPDRAWYGYTF

j_gene: TRBJ2-7
v_gene: TRBV18
CDR3aa: CASSPASGGSSFVHEQYF

j_gene: TRBJ2-7
v_gene: TRBV7-8
CDR3aa: CASSFSPGAQGYEQYF

j_gene: TRBJ2-7
v_gene: TRBV7-9
CDR3aa: CASSLVRGYEQYF

j_gene: TRBJ2-2
v_gene: TRBV5-1
CDR3aa: CASSRWGGNLGTGELFF

j_gene: TRBJ1-1
v_gene: TRBV7-9
CDR3aa: CASSFPEGRKRNTEAFF

j_gene: TRBJ2-2
v_gene: TRBV4-3
CDR3aa: CASSARLAGGHTGELFF

j_gene: TRBJ2-2
v_gene: TRBV6-1
CDR3aa: CASSEGTTNTGELFF

j_gene: TRBJ2-1
v_gene: TRBV10-1
CDR3aa: CASSDSENSYNEQFF

j_gene: TRBJ2-5
v_gene: TRBV4-1
CDR3aa: CATALGWGETQYF

j_gene: TRBJ2-1
v_gene: TRBV6-1
CDR3aa: CASSAGLAGGNEQFF

j_gene: TRBJ2-3
v_gene: TRBV29-1
CDR3aa: CSVELAGVDTQYF

j_gene: TRBJ1-5
v_gene: TRBV19
CDR3aa: CASATGRSNQPQHF

j_gene: TRBJ2-2
v_gene: TRBV29-1
CDR3aa: CSVEVPPGHSRTGNTGELFF

j_gene: TRBJ1-2
v_gene: TRBV5-6
CDR3aa: CASSLALAGGQRGYTF

j_gene: TRBJ2-5
v_gene: TRBV2
CDR3aa: CASSEQQGQETQYF

j_gene: TRBJ2-5
v_gene: TRBV29-1
CDR3aa: CSVEETGQGTETQYF

j_gene: TRBJ2-4
v_gene: TRBV5-6
CDR3aa: CASSWGGTKNIQYF

j_gene: TRBJ2-2
v_gene: TRBV5-1
CDR3aa: CASSFLAGGPSTTGELFF

j_gene: TRBJ2-5
v_gene: TRBV5-1
CDR3aa: CASSGGAGLETQYF

j_gene: TRBJ1-2
v_gene: TRBV5-1
CDR3aa: CASSLAGNNDPVVTF

j_gene: TRBJ2-1
v_gene: TRBV6-5
CDR3aa: CASSYSFLVNEQFF

j_gene: TRBJ2-7
v_gene: TRBV6-5
CDR3aa: CASSYSWAKEYEQYF

j_gene: TRBJ2-7
v_gene: TRBV7-8
CDR3aa: CASSQGTRGEQYF

j_gene: TRBJ1-4
v_gene: TRBV7-9
CDR3aa: CASSFSSGTAREKLFF

j_gene: TRBJ2-2
v_gene: TRBV5-1
CDR3aa: CASSLGQGGSGELFF

j_gene: TRBJ1-4
v_gene: TRBV6-1
CDR3aa: CASSGGPSLVLFF

j_gene: TRBJ1-4
v_gene: TRBV6-1
CDR3aa: CASSEVSGEKLFF

j_gene: TRBJ1-1
v_gene: TRBV2
CDR3aa: CASNSGGAQNTEAFF

j_gene: TRBJ2-1
v_gene: TRBV6-6
CDR3aa: CASSYQLAGVRNEQFF

j_gene: TRBJ1-4
v_gene: TRBV5-1
CDR3aa: CASSGRINEKLFF

j_gene: TRBJ2-5
v_gene: TRBV6-4
CDR3aa: CASSDSMIGETQYF

j_gene: TRBJ2-7
v_gene: TRBV19
CDR3aa: CASSDSYLSYEQYF

j_gene: TRBJ2-7
v_gene: TRBV7-9
CDR3aa: CASSRDRGDYEQYF

j_gene: TRBJ1-5
v_gene: TRBV30
CDR3aa: CAWSAPDKGIQPQHF

j_gene: TRBJ2-2
v_gene: TRBV7-9
CDR3aa: CASSLATGWRASGTGELFF

j_gene: TRBJ1-1
v_gene: TRBV30
CDR3aa: CAWSVGFRRGDEAFF

j_gene: TRBJ1-1
v_gene: TRBV7-2
CDR3aa: CASSSIRTGDTEAFF

j_gene: TRBJ2-1
v_gene: TRBV5-1
CDR3aa: CASSLQPYNEQFF

j_gene: TRBJ2-7
v_gene: TRBV19
CDR3aa: CASSIETGIAEQYF

j_gene: TRBJ2-4
v_gene: TRBV19
CDR3aa: CASSILQSSLAKNIQYF

j_gene: TRBJ1-3
v_gene: TRBV19
CDR3aa: CASSPLTAITSGNTIYF

j_gene: TRBJ1-5
v_gene: TRBV2
CDR3aa: CASSDWDRNQPQHF

j_gene: TRBJ2-7
v_gene: TRBV9
CDR3aa: CASSVASGVLYEQYF

j_gene: TRBJ2-2
v_gene: TRBV6-1
CDR3aa: CASRGGQGDTGELFF

j_gene: TRBJ2-3
v_gene: TRBV15
CDR3aa: CATSGAGRTDTQYF

j_gene: TRBJ1-1
v_gene: TRBV5-6
CDR3aa: CASSLNGPAMNTEAFF

j_gene: TRBJ2-5
v_gene: TRBV6-5
CDR3aa: CASSYSGTAGSGQYF